This TCR beta chain was found in a study of CD8+CD57+ T cells in acquired aplastic anemia. Overall study context: The study obtained 11 million or so reads on average for CD4+ cells from healthy donors.

The TCR beta profiling, which covered VDJ combination and CDR3 sequence, was carried out using genomic DNA as the template. MiXCR, run by TCRdb on the reads, gives a single entry per CDR3 protein. The table records 200,000 to 250,000 distinct CDR3 sequences, about 59% of them present only once. Germline CDR1 reads LGHNT; CDR2 reads FRNRAP. The CDR3 covers 14 residues. Study-level points and caveats: Patients and controls were found to share twenty-nine CD8+ CDR3 sequences.

As concerns this clonotype: Antigen: not known.

Source material: sorted CD4+, CD8+, or CD8+CD57+ T cells (not recorded which) from PBMCs. The rearrangement uses TRBV12-5 and TRBJ1-2; D is possibly TRBD1 (5 bases). The receptor comes from a human donor in good health. The CDR3 loop is CASSFGTEVSGYTF. The CDR3 DNA reads as TGTGCCAGCAGTTTTGGGACCGAGGTCTCTGGCTACACCTTC.